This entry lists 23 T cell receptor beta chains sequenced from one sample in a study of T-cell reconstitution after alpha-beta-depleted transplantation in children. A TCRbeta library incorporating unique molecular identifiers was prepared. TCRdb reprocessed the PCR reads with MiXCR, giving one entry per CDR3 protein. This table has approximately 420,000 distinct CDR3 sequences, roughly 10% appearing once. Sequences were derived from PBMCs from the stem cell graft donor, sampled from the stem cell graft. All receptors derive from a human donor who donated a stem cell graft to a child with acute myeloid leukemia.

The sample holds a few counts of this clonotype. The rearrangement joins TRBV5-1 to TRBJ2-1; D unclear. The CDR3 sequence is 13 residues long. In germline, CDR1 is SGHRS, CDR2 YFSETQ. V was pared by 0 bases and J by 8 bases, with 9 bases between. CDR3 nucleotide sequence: TGCGCCAGCAGCTTGGACTATTATTATGAGCAGTTCTTC. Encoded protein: CASSLDYYYEQFF.

The CDR3: CASSYSGGTEQYV. As DNA, the CDR3 is TGTGCCAGCAGTTACTCAGGGGGAACCGAGCAGTACGTC. The chain links TRBV6-6 to TRBJ2-7, with D perhaps matching TRBD1 (6 bases). Trimming left V 0 bases short and J 6 bases short, with 9 bases between. Per germline, CDR1 MNHNY and CDR2 SVGAGI (reference sequence). The CDR3 covers 13 residues.

CDR3 DNA sequence: TGTGCCAGCTGCTGGGGACAGGGCTACGAGCAGTACTTC. Protein product: CASCWGQGYEQYF. This chain uses TRBV6-1 with TRBJ2-7; 9 nucleotides line up with TRBD1. Germline assignment: CDR1 MNHNS and CDR2 SASEGT. Germline trimming cut 8 bases from V and 3 bases from J; bases unmatched to any gene: 5. CDR3 length: 13 amino acids.

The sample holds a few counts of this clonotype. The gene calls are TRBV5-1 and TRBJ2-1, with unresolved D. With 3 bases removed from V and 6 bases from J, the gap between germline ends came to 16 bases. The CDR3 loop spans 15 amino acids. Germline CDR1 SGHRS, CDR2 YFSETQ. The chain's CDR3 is CASSYTTPLINEQFF. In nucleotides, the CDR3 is TGCGCCAGCAGCTATACAACACCACTAATCAATGAGCAGTTCTTC.

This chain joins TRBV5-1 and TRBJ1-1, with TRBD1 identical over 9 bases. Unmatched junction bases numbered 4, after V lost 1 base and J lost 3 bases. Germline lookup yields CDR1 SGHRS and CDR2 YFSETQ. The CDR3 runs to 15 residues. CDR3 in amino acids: CASSLTGGEYTEAFF. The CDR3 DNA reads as TGCGCCAGCAGCTTGACAGGGGGCGAGTACACTGAAGCTTTCTTT.

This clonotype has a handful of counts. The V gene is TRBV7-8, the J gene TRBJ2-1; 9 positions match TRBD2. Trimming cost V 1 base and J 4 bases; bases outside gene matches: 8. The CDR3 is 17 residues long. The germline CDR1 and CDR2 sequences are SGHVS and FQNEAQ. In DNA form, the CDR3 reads TGTGCCAGCAGCTTAGGAGGTAGCGGGAGTGGGTACAATGAGCAGTTCTTC. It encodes CASSLGGSGSGYNEQFF.

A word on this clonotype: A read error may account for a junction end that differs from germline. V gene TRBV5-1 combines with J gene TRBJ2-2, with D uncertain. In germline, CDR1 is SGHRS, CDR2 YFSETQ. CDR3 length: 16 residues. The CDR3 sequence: CDSSLAGHTITGELFF. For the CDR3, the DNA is TGCGACAGCAGCTTGGCCGGGCACACTATCACCGGGGAGCTGTTTTTT.

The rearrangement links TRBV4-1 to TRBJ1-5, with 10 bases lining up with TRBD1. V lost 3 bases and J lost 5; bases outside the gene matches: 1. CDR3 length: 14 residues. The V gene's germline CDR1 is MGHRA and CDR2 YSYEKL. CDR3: CASSQGTGDQPQHF. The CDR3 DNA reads TGCGCCAGCAGCCAGGGGACAGGGGATCAGCCCCAGCATTTT.

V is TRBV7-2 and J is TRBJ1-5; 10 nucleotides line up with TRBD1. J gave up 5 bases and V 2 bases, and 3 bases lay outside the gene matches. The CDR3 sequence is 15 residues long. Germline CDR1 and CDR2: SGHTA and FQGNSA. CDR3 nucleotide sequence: TGTGCCAGCAGCTTATGGGACAGGGGAGATCAGCCCCAGCATTTT. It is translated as CASSLWDRGDQPQHF.

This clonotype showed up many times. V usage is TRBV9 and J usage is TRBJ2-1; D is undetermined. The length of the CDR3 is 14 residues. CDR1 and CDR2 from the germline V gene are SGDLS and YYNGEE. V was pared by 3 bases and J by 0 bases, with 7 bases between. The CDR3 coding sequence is TGTGCCAGCAGCGGGGGTAGCTCCTACAATGAGCAGTTCTTC. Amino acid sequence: CASSGGSSYNEQFF.

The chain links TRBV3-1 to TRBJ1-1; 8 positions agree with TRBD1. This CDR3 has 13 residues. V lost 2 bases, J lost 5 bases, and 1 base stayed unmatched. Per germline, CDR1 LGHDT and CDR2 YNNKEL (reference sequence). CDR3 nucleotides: TGTGCCAGCAGCCAATGGACAGGGACTGAAGCTTTCTTT. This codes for CASSQWTGTEAFF.

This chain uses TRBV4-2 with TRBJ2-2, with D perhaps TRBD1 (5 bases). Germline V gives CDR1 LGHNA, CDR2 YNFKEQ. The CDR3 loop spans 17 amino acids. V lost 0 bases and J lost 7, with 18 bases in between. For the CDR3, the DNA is TGTGCCAGCAGCCAAGATGGGGCAGGCCGGCAGAGCGGGGAGCTGTTTTTT. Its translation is CASSQDGAGRQSGELFF.

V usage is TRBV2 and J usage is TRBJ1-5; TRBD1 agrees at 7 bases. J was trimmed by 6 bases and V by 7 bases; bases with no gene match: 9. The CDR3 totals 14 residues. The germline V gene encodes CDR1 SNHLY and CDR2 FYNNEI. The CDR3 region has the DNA TGTGCCAGCACCAGGGGGGGAGGGAGTCAGCCCCAGCATTTT. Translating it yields CASTRGGGSQPQHF.

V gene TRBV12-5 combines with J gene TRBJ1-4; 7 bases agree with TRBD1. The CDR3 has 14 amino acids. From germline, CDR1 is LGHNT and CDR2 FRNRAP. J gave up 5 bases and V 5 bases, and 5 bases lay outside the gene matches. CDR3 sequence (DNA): TGTGCTAGTGGTGCCGGGACAGCGAATGAAAAACTGTTTTTT. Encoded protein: CASGAGTANEKLFF.

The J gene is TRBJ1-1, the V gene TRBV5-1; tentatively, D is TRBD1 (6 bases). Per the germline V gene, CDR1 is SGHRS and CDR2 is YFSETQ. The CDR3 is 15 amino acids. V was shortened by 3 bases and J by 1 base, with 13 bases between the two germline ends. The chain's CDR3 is CASSYMTGENTEAFF. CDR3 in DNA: TGCGCCAGCAGCTACATGACAGGAGAGAACACTGAAGCTTTCTTT.

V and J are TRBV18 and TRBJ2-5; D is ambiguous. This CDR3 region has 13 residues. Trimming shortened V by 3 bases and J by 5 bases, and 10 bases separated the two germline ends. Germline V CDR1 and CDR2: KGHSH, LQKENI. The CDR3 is CASSPASEETQYF. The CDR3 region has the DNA TGTGCCAGCTCACCGGCTAGTGAGGAGACCCAGTACTTC. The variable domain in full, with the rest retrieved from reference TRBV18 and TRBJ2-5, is NAGVMQNPRHLVRRRGQEARLRCSPMKGHSHVYWYRQLPEEGLKFMVYLQKENIIDESGMPKERFSAEFPKEGPSILRIQQVVRGDSAAYFCASSPASEETQYFGPGTRLLVL.

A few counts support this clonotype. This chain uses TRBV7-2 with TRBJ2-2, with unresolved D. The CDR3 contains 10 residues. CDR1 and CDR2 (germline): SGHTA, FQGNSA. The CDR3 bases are TGTGCTACCGGTCCCGGGGAGCTGTTTTTT. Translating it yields CATGPGELFF.

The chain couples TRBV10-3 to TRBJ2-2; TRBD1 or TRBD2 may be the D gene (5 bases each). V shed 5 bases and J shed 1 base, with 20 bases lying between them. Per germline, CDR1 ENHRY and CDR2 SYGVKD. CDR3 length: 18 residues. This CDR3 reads CAISLILGGTVNTGELFF. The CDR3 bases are TGTGCCATCAGTTTAATTTTGGGTGGGACCGTGAACACCGGGGAGCTGTTTTTT.

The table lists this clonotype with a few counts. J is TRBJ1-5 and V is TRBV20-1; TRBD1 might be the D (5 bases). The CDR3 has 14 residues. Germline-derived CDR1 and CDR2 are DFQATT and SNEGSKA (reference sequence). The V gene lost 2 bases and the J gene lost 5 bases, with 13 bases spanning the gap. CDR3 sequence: CSARTGLSDQPQHF. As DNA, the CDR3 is TGCAGTGCTAGAACAGGTCTAAGTGATCAGCCCCAGCATTTT.

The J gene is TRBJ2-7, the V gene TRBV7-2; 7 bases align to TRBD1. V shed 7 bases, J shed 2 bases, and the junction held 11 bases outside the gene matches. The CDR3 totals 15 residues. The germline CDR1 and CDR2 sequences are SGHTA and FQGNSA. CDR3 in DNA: TGTGCCAGCACCCAGACAGGGTTGGGCCCCTACGAGCAGTACTTC. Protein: CASTQTGLGPYEQYF. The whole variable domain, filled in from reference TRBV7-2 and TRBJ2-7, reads GAGVSQSPSNKVTEKGKDVELRCDPISGHTALYWYRQSLGQGLEFLIYFQGNSAPDKSGLPSDRFSAERTGGSVSTLTIQRTQQEDSAVYLCASTQTGLGPYEQYFGPGTRLTVT.

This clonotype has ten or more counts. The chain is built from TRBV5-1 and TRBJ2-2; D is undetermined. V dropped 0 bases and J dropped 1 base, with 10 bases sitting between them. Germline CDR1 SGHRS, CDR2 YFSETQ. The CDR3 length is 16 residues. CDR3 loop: CASSLDSLLNTGELFF. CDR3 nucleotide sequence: TGCGCCAGCAGCTTGGACTCTCTCCTGAACACCGGGGAGCTGTTTTTT.

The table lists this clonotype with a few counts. CDR3 amino acids: CAISEQGSEAFF. The CDR3, as DNA: TGTGCCATCAGTGAACAGGGGTCTGAAGCTTTCTTT. The chain couples TRBV10-3 to TRBJ1-1; 7 bases line up with TRBD1. This CDR3 has 12 residues. Germline assignment: CDR1 ENHRY and CDR2 SYGVKD. V lost 3 bases to trimming and J lost 6 bases; unmatched junction nucleotides: 1.

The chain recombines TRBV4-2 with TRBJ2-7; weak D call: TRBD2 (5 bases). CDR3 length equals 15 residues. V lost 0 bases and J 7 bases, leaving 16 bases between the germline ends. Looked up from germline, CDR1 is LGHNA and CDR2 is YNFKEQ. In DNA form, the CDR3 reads TGTGCCAGCAGCCAAGAATCTGCCCTTCCGGGGGAGCAGTACTTC. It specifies CASSQESALPGEQYF.